One sample yielded the 19 T cell receptor beta chains listed below, sequenced in a study of T cell responses to AZD1222 COVID-19 vaccine. Assay: immunoSEQ multiplex PCR; the TCRdb copy retains only in-frame clones and omits some. This table has some 180,000 clones, around 88% appearing once. This material consisted of peripheral blood, taken on day 0 of AZD1222 vaccination. All receptors come from an adult in good health.

This rearrangement joins TRBV28 to TRBJ2-3, with TRBD2 identical over 8 bases. The CDR3 totals 15 residues. Per germline, CDR1 MDHEN and CDR2 SYDVKM. V gave up 7 bases and J gave up 2 bases; unmatched junction bases: 8. The CDR3 reads CASTPGGVITDTQYF. DNA of the CDR3: TGTGCCAGCACTCCCGGGGGGGTTATCACAGATACGCAGTATTTT. The whole variable domain, filled in from reference TRBV28 and TRBJ2-3, reads DVKVTQSSRYLVKRTGEKVFLECVQDMDHENMFWYRQDPGLGLRLIYFSYDVKMKEKGDIPEGYSVSREKKERFSLILESASTNQTSMYLCASTPGGVITDTQYFGPGTRLTVL.

The rearrangement uses TRBV10-1 and TRBJ1-3, with D uncertain. From germline, CDR1 is WNHNN and CDR2 SYGVQD (reference sequence). Trimming removed 0 bases from V and 15 bases from J, with 15 bases in between. The CDR3 is 13 residues long. CDR3 DNA sequence: TGCGCCAGCAGTGAGTCGAAGGTCAGCCGGCCATATTTT. This codes for CASSESKVSRPYF.

The chain has TRBV6-4 and TRBJ2-1; no firm D call. This CDR3 comprises 13 residues. V dropped 5 bases and J dropped 2 bases, with 7 bases sitting between them. CDR1 is MRHNA, CDR2 SNTAGT, per germline. CDR3 sequence: CASSQTPYNEQFF. The CDR3 region has the DNA TGTGCCAGCAGTCAGACTCCCTACAATGAGCAGTTCTTC.

CDR3 in DNA: TGTGCCAGCAGCAAGGGGGATACGACAGGAGATAATTCACCCCTCCACTTT. This gives the protein CASSKGDTTGDNSPLHF. The chain combines TRBV21-1 with TRBJ1-6; TRBD1, the table's D call, was not compared with the DNA. TRBV21-1 is shown as a pseudogene. CDR3 length equals 17 residues.

The chain recombines TRBV28 with TRBJ1-5; the D is unclear. Trimming took off 6 bases at V and 2 bases at J, with 14 bases between the two ends. The CDR3 runs to 15 residues. CDR1 MDHEN and CDR2 SYDVKM come from the germline V gene. This CDR3 reads CASSLYGRGNQPQHF. The CDR3 DNA reads TGTGCCAGCAGCTTGTATGGGAGGGGCAATCAGCCCCAGCATTTT.

The V and J genes are TRBV12-3 or TRBV12-4 and TRBJ1-4, with D uncertain. Trimming took 7 bases from V and 5 from J, leaving 5 bases between them. This CDR3 is built from 11 residues. The CDR3 is CASTGNEKLFF. The DNA of the CDR3 is TGTGCCAGCACGGGGAATGAAAAACTGTTTTTT.

J is TRBJ2-7 and V is TRBV3-1 (or the pseudogene TRBV3-2), with D unclear. Germline V CDR1 and CDR2: LGHDT, YNNKEL (reference sequence). V was cut by 1 base and J by 2 bases, with 12 bases left in between. CDR3 length: 15 amino acids. DNA of the CDR3: TGTGCCAGCAGCCAAGCGGCACCCGCCCCCTACGAGCAGTACTTC. It yields the protein CASSQAAPAPYEQYF.

This chain links TRBV9 with TRBJ1-5, with unresolved D. The V end was cut by 3 bases, the J end by 0 bases, with 7 bases between. This CDR3 contains 14 residues. Germline CDR1 SGDLS, CDR2 YYNGEE. Here the CDR3 DNA reads TGTGCCAGCAGCGGGGAGAATAGCAATCAGCCCCAGCATTTT. Translation: CASSGENSNQPQHF.

The chain is built from TRBV28 and TRBJ2-1; possible D gene TRBD2, 5 bases. This CDR3 has 14 amino acids. V lost 0 bases and J 6 bases, leaving 9 bases between the germline ends. Per germline, CDR1 MDHEN and CDR2 SYDVKM. The DNA for the CDR3 is TGTGCCAGCAGTTTATGGTCGACTACCAATGAGCAGTTCTTC. It is translated as CASSLWSTTNEQFF.

This clone came up once. The gene calls are TRBV12-5 and TRBJ1-5, with D possibly being TRBD1 (6 bases). The CDR3 contains 17 residues. Germline CDR1 and CDR2: LGHNT and FRNRAP. V dropped 0 bases and J dropped 2 bases, with 14 bases sitting between them. Here the CDR3 DNA reads TGTGCTAGTGGTTTGGTACCGGGCCCAGGGGGCAATCAGCCCCAGCATTTT. Translated: CASGLVPGPGGNQPQHF. The variable domain in full, completed from reference TRBV12-5 and TRBJ1-5, reads DARVTQTPRHKVTEMGQEVTMRCQPILGHNTVFWYRQTMMQGLELLAYFRNRAPLDDSGMPKDRFSAEMPDATLATLKIQPSEPRDSAVYFCASGLVPGPGGNQPQHFGDGTRLSIL.

The CDR3 nucleotides are TGTGCCAGCTCACCATTGAACGCCGCACCTCCCGAGCAGTACTTC. Residues: CASSPLNAAPPEQYF. V and J are TRBV18 and TRBJ2-7, with D hard to call. CDR3 length: 15 residues. V was pared by 2 bases and J by 6 bases, with 17 bases between. Germline CDR1 is KGHSH and CDR2 is LQKENI.

The CDR3 region has the DNA TGTGCCACCAGCACTGGCACAGTGAGGGGCTACACCTTC. Translating it yields CATSTGTVRGYTF. The rearrangement uses TRBV15 and TRBJ1-2; D remains ambiguous. This CDR3 region has 13 residues. Germline assignment: CDR1 LNHNV and CDR2 YYDKDF (reference sequence). V lost 4 bases, J lost 8 bases, and 14 bases lay in between.

The chain links TRBV9 to TRBJ1-6; no clear D gene. Germline lookup yields CDR1 SGDLS and CDR2 YYNGEE. The CDR3 is 13 amino acids. The V end lost 4 bases, the J end lost 7 bases, and 9 bases lay between the germline ends. This CDR3 is CASSKESNSPLHF. CDR3 in DNA: TGTGCCAGCAGCAAAGAGAGCAATTCACCCCTCCACTTT.

The gene calls are TRBV21-1 and TRBJ1-2. TRBV21-1 is a pseudogene. The CDR3 totals 13 residues. The CDR3 loop reads CASSTRWARGYTF. CDR3 nucleotides: TGTGCCAGCAGCACCCGGTGGGCTAGGGGCTACACCTTC.

V usage is TRBV9 and J usage is TRBJ2-1, with D perhaps matching TRBD2 (7 bases). Trimming stripped 3 bases from V and 5 bases from J, with 15 bases between. CDR1 SGDLS and CDR2 YYNGEE come from the germline V gene. The CDR3 covers 15 residues. DNA for the CDR3: TGTGCCAGCAGCGATACAGGGACTACTAACAATGAGCAGTTCTTC. Translation: CASSDTGTTNNEQFF.

The V gene is TRBV6-1, the J gene TRBJ1-5; D remains unclear. The length of the CDR3 is 17 residues. Germline-derived CDR1 and CDR2 are MNHNS and SASEGT. V lost 4 bases to trimming and J lost 3 bases, with 19 bases between them. The CDR3 coding sequence is TGTGCCAGCAGTGCGATGGCGACCCGGAGGGCCAATCAGCCCCAGCATTTT. Translated: CASSAMATRRANQPQHF.

The J gene is TRBJ1-2, the V gene TRBV5-1, with D unresolved. V dropped 3 bases and J dropped 2 bases, with 11 bases sitting between them. The germline gives CDR1 SGHRS, CDR2 YFSETQ. The CDR3 loop spans 14 amino acids. This CDR3 reads CASSSSGSNYGYTF. CDR3 bases: TGCGCCAGCAGCTCCTCGGGTTCGAACTATGGCTACACCTTC. The full variable domain, in which reference TRBV5-1 and TRBJ1-2 provide the parts outside the CDR3, is KAGVTQTPRYLIKTRGQQVTLSCSPISGHRSVSWYQQTPGQGLQFLFEYFSETQRNKGNFPGRFSGRQFSNSRSEMNVSTLELGDSALYLCASSSSGSNYGYTFGSGTRLTVV.

The V and J genes are TRBV19 and TRBJ2-7, with TRBD1 as a possible D gene (6 bases). Germline CDR1 reads LNHDA; CDR2 reads SQIVND (reference sequence). V gave up 4 bases and J gave up 7 bases, with 17 bases separating them. The CDR3 extends over 14 amino acids. CDR3 sequence (DNA): TGTGCCAGTAGTACCCACAGTTTCCAGGGGGAGCAGTACTTC. This gives the protein CASSTHSFQGEQYF.

The gene calls are TRBV24-1 and TRBJ2-5; D perhaps matches TRBD2 (6 bases). Trimming took off 1 base at V and 4 bases at J, with 21 bases between the two ends. The CDR3 covers 18 residues. Looked up from germline, CDR1 is KGHDR and CDR2 is SFDVKD. The CDR3: CATSDFPPQEGKRETQYF. The CDR3 DNA sequence: TGTGCCACCAGTGATTTCCCCCCCCAGGAGGGGAAGAGAGAGACCCAGTACTTC.